This is a list of T cell receptor beta chains from one sample in a study of OX40 agonist ivuxolimab in advanced cancers. The table came from immunoSEQ multiplex PCR; TCRdb's copy has only in-frame clones and leaves some out. Of about 99,000 clones listed, approximately 94% are singletons. This specimen was CD4+ or CD8+ T cells sorted from blood, taken in a trial of the OX40 agonist ivuxolimab. These receptors came from an adult with an advanced solid tumor such as melanoma, head and neck, liver or kidney cancer. The CDR3 runs from the conserved cysteine through the conserved F or W. A D gene is named only where the DNA matches it firmly. Where a row states a size, it is once, few, many or the class of an expanded clone; other rows omit it.

cdr3_aa: CASSLRYEQYF
cdr3_nt: TGTGCCAGCAGCCTCCGCTACGAGCAGTACTTC
v_call: TRBV11-2
clone_size: once
j_call: TRBJ2-7
d_call: -

cdr3_aa: CASSSPGGGDYGYTF
cdr3_nt: TGTGCCAGCAGTTCCCCAGGGGGCGGGGACTATGGCTACACCTTC
v_call: TRBV28
clone_size: once
j_call: TRBJ1-2
d_call: TRBD1

cdr3_aa: CASMELAGSTDTQYF
cdr3_nt: TGTGCCAGCATGGAACTAGCGGGAAGCACAGATACGCAGTATTTT
v_call: TRBV2
clone_size: -
j_call: TRBJ2-3
d_call: TRBD2

cdr3_aa: CASSPTPGGYGYTF
cdr3_nt: TGTGCCAGCAGCCCAACACCAGGGGGCTATGGCTACACCTTC
v_call: TRBV7-2
clone_size: -
j_call: TRBJ1-2
d_call: TRBD1

cdr3_aa: CASSQDTSGRIYEQYF
cdr3_nt: TGTGCCAGCAGCCAAGATACTAGCGGGAGAATTTACGAGCAGTACTTC
v_call: TRBV4-2
clone_size: -
j_call: TRBJ2-7
d_call: TRBD2

cdr3_aa: CASSSRENTEAFF
cdr3_nt: TGTGCCAGCAGCTCCAGGGAGAACACTGAAGCTTTCTTT
v_call: TRBV5-4
clone_size: -
j_call: TRBJ1-1
d_call: -

cdr3_aa: CASSLDGSNQPQHF
cdr3_nt: TGCGCCAGCAGCTTGGACGGTAGCAATCAGCCCCAGCATTTT
v_call: TRBV5-1
clone_size: -
j_call: TRBJ1-5
d_call: -

cdr3_aa: CASSPDRGYRNYEQYF
cdr3_nt: TGTGCCAGCAGCCCAGACAGGGGATACAGGAACTACGAGCAGTACTTC
v_call: TRBV7-8
clone_size: -
j_call: TRBJ2-7
d_call: TRBD1

cdr3_aa: CAWSVSSRGGIQYF
cdr3_nt: TGTGCCTGGAGTGTAAGTAGTAGGGGAGGCATTCAGTACTTC
v_call: TRBV30
clone_size: -
j_call: TRBJ2-4
d_call: -

cdr3_aa: CASSTSGTSGNEQFF
cdr3_nt: TGTGCCAGCAGTACTTCCGGGACTAGCGGCAATGAGCAGTTCTTC
v_call: TRBV27
clone_size: -
j_call: TRBJ2-1
d_call: TRBD2

cdr3_aa: CASSSQGNQPQHF
cdr3_nt: TGTGCCAGCAGCTCGCAGGGCAATCAGCCCCAGCATTTT
v_call: TRBV7-2
clone_size: -
j_call: TRBJ1-5
d_call: -

cdr3_aa: CASGASGRAGEQFF
cdr3_nt: TGTGCCAGCGGGGCTAGCGGGAGGGCTGGGGAGCAGTTCTTC
v_call: TRBV6-1
clone_size: -
j_call: TRBJ2-1
d_call: TRBD2